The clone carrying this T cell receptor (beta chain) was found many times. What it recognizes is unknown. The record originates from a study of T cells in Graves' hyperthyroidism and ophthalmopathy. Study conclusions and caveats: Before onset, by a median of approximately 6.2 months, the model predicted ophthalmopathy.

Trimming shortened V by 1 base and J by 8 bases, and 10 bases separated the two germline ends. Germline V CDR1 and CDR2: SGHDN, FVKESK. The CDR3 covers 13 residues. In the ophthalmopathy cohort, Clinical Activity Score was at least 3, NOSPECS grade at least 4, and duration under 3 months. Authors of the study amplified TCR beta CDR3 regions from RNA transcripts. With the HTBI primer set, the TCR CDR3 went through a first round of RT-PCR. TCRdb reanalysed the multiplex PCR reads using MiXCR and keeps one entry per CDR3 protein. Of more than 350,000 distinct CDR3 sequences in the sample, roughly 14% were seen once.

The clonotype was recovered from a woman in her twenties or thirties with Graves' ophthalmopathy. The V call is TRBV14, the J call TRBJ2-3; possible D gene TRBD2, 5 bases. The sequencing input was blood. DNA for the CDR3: TGTGCCAGCAGCCAAGCGGGGAGTGGTACGCAGTATTTT. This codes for CASSQAGSGTQYF.